These T cell receptor beta chains were read from a single sample in a study of T cell repertoires in cytomegalovirus infection. These receptors' antigens are unknown. TCRdb reprocessed the reads via MiXCR and lists one record per CDR3 protein. The sample contains 650,000 to 900,000 distinct CDR3 sequences, around 29% of which appear only once. Sequencing was performed on cultured CD8+ T cells from PBMCs, taken from culture after CMV antigen stimulation. The receptors derive from a human donor in good health (CMV status not recorded). Some clones in this sample may be carry-over from other donors' samples. The CDR3 runs from the conserved cysteine through the conserved F or W. The D gene is left open where the match is weak. A row's size may be missing; if present it is once, few, many or a size class.

>few|-|TRBV7-8|TRBJ2-7
CASSLGPRSEQYF
TGTGCCAGCAGCTTAGGTCCGAGGAGCGAGCAGTACTTC
>-|-|TRBV6-1|TRBJ1-5
CASSESREYSNQPQHF
TGTGCCAGCAGTGAAAGCAGGGAATATAGCAATCAGCCCCAGCATTTT
>-|-|TRBV7-6|TRBJ2-2
CASSLRQHTGELFF
TGTGCCAGCAGCCTCCGGCAGCACACCGGGGAGCTGTTTTTT
>-|-|TRBV2|TRBJ2-1
CASSEAGLPSW
TGTGCCAGCAGTGAAGCGGGGCTTCCCAGTTGG
>-|-|TRBV19|TRBJ2-5
CASSKTRDLRQTQYF
TGTGCCAGTAGTAAAACCCGGGACCTCAGGCAGACCCAGTACTTC
>few|TRBD1|TRBV29-1|TRBJ1-2
CSVRDSNYGYTF
TGCAGCGTGAGGGACAGCAACTATGGCTACACCTTC
>many|TRBD1|TRBV19|TRBJ1-6
CASSIAGDRGNSPLHF
TGTGCCAGTAGTATAGCGGGAGACAGGGGTAATTCACCCCTCCACTTT
>few|TRBD1|TRBV7-9|TRBJ1-2
CASRNTGDYGYTF
TGTGCCAGCAGGAATACAGGGGACTATGGCTACACCTTC
>few|-|TRBV9|TRBJ2-3
CASSGKAIPDTQYF
TGTGCCAGCAGCGGGAAAGCGATACCAGATACGCAGTATTTT
>many|-|TRBV7-2|TRBJ2-1
CASSPMAGQYNEQFF
TGTGCCAGCAGTCCGATGGCGGGACAGTACAATGAGCAGTTCTTC
>many|-|TRBV7-6|TRBJ2-2
CASSLGTGYTGELFF
TGTGCCAGCAGCTTAGGAACCGGTTACACCGGGGAGCTGTTTTTT
>few|-|TRBV7-9|TRBJ1-1
CASSSPLVAFF
TGTGCCAGCAGCTCCCCGCTTGTCGCTTTCTTT
>-|-|TRBV6-1|TRBJ1-5
CASSELGHSNQPQHF
TGTGCCAGCAGTGAATTAGGACATAGCAATCAGCCCCAGCATTTT
>-|-|TRBV6-2/TRBV6-3|TRBJ1-5
CASTLRGGNQPQHF
TGTGCCAGCACCTTACGGGGAGGCAATCAGCCCCAGCATTTT
>-|-|TRBV7-3|TRBJ1-1
CVSSLTGGQGTEAFF
TGTGTCAGCAGCTTAACGGGGGGCCAGGGGACTGAAGCTTTCTTT
>few|TRBD1|TRBV9|TRBJ2-5
CASSPHPTDRDQETQYF
TGTGCCAGCAGCCCACACCCCACGGACAGGGACCAAGAGACCCAGTACTTC
>-|-|TRBV6-6|TRBJ2-5
CASSPILVETQYF
TGTGCCAGCAGCCCCATTTTGGTAGAGACCCAGTACTTC